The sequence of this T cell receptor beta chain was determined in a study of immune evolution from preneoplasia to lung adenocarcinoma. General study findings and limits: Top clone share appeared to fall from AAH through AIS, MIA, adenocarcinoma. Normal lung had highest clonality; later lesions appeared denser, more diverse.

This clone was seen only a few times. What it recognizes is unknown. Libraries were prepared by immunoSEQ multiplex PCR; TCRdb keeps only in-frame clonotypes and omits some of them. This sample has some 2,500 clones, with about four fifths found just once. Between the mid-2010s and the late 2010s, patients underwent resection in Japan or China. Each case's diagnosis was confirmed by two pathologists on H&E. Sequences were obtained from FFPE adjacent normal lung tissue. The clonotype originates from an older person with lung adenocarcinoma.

CDR3 in DNA: TGTGCCAGCAGTGAACAGTCGAGTATGGATGAGCAGTTCTTC. Its translation is CASSEQSSMDEQFF. The rearrangement joins TRBV6-4 to TRBJ2-1; D uncertain. The CDR3 covers 14 residues. CDR1 MRHNA and CDR2 SNTAGT come from the germline V gene. V lost 3 bases, J lost 8 bases, and 14 bases lay in between.